The 32 T cell receptor beta chains listed next were all sequenced from one sample in a study of blood T cell repertoires in COVID-19. TCRdb keeps only in-frame clones here, not all; method: immunoSEQ multiplex PCR. This table has 85,000 to 90,000 clones, approximately 92% appearing once. The sequenced sample was peripheral blood. The receptors were gathered from a woman older than 75 with active COVID-19.

The rearrangement links TRBV5-1 to TRBJ2-5, with D possibly being TRBD1 (5 bases). Trimming removed 1 base from V and 8 bases from J, with 15 bases in between. Germline lookup yields CDR1 SGHRS and CDR2 YFSETQ. The CDR3 sequence is 14 residues long. For the CDR3, the DNA is TGCGCCAGCAGCTTGCAGGGTGGCTCCTCAACCCAGTACTTC. Amino acids: CASSLQGGSSTQYF.

The DNA of the CDR3 is TGCGCCAGCAGCCCGGTAGACGGGGGGGGGCGCGCAGATACGCAGTATTTT. Its translation is CASSPVDGGGRADTQYF. The chain carries TRBV4-1 and TRBJ2-3; 8 nucleotides line up with TRBD2. The CDR3 contains 17 residues. Germline V lookup: CDR1 MGHRA, CDR2 YSYEKL. V dropped 4 bases and J dropped 4; count of bases not matched to a gene: 13.

This sequence joins TRBV11-3 and TRBJ2-1, with D unresolved. Germline V gives CDR1 SGHNT, CDR2 YENEEA. This CDR3 spans 17 amino acids. V lost 5 bases, J lost 4 bases, and 21 bases lay in between. CDR3 protein: CASSATLTSTIYNEQFF. For the CDR3, the DNA is TGTGCCAGCAGCGCCACCTTGACTTCCACTATATACAATGAGCAGTTCTTC.

The CDR3: CASSHRINYGYTF. The CDR3 DNA is TGTGCCAGCAGCCACAGGATAAACTATGGCTACACCTTC. The V gene is TRBV28, the J gene TRBJ1-2; perhaps TRBD1 as D (5 bases). CDR3 length: 13 amino acids. Trimming removed 6 bases from V and 2 bases from J, with 10 bases in between. Germline CDR1 reads MDHEN; CDR2 reads SYDVKM.

This clone was observed a handful of times. This chain connects TRBV6-6 to TRBJ2-3; TRBD2 agrees at 9 bases. Per germline, CDR1 MNHNY and CDR2 SVGAGI (reference sequence). With 7 bases clipped from V and 0 bases from J, the junction kept 8 bases outside the gene matches. This CDR3 comprises 16 residues. The CDR3, as DNA: TGTGCCAGCAAACTGAGCGGGAGGACTAGCACAGATACGCAGTATTTT. This sequence encodes CASKLSGRTSTDTQYF.

The CDR3 loop reads CASSPPGTSGRNEQFF. CDR3 nucleotide sequence: TGTGCCAGCTCACCACCTGGGACTAGCGGGAGAAATGAGCAGTTCTTC. The chain links TRBV18 to TRBJ2-1, with TRBD2 matching over 14 bases. Germline-derived CDR1 and CDR2 are KGHSH and LQKENI. This CDR3 has 16 amino acids. V lost 0 bases, J lost 7 bases, and 2 bases stayed unmatched.

V usage is TRBV29-1 and J usage is TRBJ1-2, with D maybe TRBD1 (5 bases). The CDR3 has 14 amino acids. Trimming removed 1 base at V and 0 bases at J, with 9 bases between. The germline gives CDR1 SQVTM, CDR2 ANQGSEA. This CDR3 reads CSVEGDSTNYGYTF. The CDR3 DNA reads TGCAGCGTTGAAGGGGACTCAACTAACTATGGCTACACCTTC.

The chain joins TRBV28 to TRBJ1-5, with a tentative D call TRBD1 (6 bases). This CDR3 comprises 15 residues. CDR1 and CDR2 from the germline V gene are MDHEN and SYDVKM. The V and J ends lost 8 bases and 3 bases respectively, with 17 bases between them. Here the CDR3 DNA reads TGTGCCAGCGCCGGGGGGGGCAGATACAATCAGCCCCAGCATTTT. As protein: CASAGGGRYNQPQHF.

This clone has just a few counts. The chain combines TRBV6-4 with TRBJ1-6, with a weak D call TRBD1 (5 bases). Germline V lookup: CDR1 MRHNA, CDR2 SNTAGT. The CDR3 is made up of 15 amino acids. Trimming left V 5 bases short and J 9 bases short, with 17 bases between. CDR3 sequence reads: CASSSGLTDGSPLHF. The CDR3 nucleotides read TGTGCCAGCAGTTCAGGGCTAACGGACGGTTCACCCCTCCACTTT.

The V call is TRBV14, the J call TRBJ2-7, with D perhaps matching TRBD2 (5 bases). CDR3 length: 14 amino acids. Trimming left V 8 bases short and J 4 bases short, with 18 bases between. Looked up from germline, CDR1 is SGHDN and CDR2 is FVKESK. The CDR3 protein is CASPSLPRGYEQYF. CDR3 bases: TGTGCCAGCCCCTCCCTCCCCCGGGGTTACGAGCAGTACTTC.

The chain combines TRBV6-2 or TRBV6-3 with TRBJ2-2, with D unresolved. The germline V and J ends were trimmed by 4 bases and 8 bases, with 5 bases remaining between them. Germline loops: CDR1 MNHEY, CDR2 SVGEGT. The CDR3 has 11 residues. The CDR3 coding sequence is TGTGCCAGCAGTTGGGCGGGGGAGCTGTTTTTT. Protein product: CASSWAGELFF.

This clone was detected only once. The chain joins TRBV27 to TRBJ2-7; 7 bases align to TRBD2. This CDR3 has 14 residues. The germline V gene encodes CDR1 MNHEY and CDR2 SMNVEV (reference sequence). J lost 3 bases, V lost 2 bases, and 4 bases had no gene match. CDR3 coding DNA: TGTGCCAGCAGTTTAAGCGGGGATAGCTACGAGCAGTACTTC. Translating it yields CASSLSGDSYEQYF.

V is TRBV27 and J is TRBJ2-7, with D perhaps TRBD2 (5 bases). Germline V gives CDR1 MNHEY, CDR2 SMNVEV (reference sequence). The CDR3 has 13 amino acids. Deletions cut 5 bases from V and 4 bases from J, with 12 bases between. The CDR3 sequence is CASSGRQPYEQYF. The CDR3 DNA follows: TGTGCCAGCAGTGGGAGACAACCGTACGAGCAGTACTTC.

V is TRBV5-8 and J is TRBJ2-5, with 12 bases aligning to TRBD2. The CDR3 has 14 amino acids. Unmatched junction bases numbered 5, after V lost 4 bases and J lost 7 bases. Germline values: CDR1 SGHTS, CDR2 YDEGEE. The CDR3 nucleotides read TGTGCCAGCAGCCCCGGACTAGCGGGGCGGACCCAGTACTTC. Its translation: CASSPGLAGRTQYF.

This rearrangement joins TRBV6-2 or TRBV6-3 to TRBJ1-2; 7 bases match TRBD1. The CDR3 covers 18 residues. Germline V CDR1 and CDR2: MNHEY, SVGEGT. The trim removed 0 bases at V and 7 bases at J, leaving 17 bases unmatched. CDR3 nucleotide sequence: TGTGCCAGCAGTTACTCGACGGGGAGGACAGGACCGAATGCTGGCTACACCTTC. Amino acid sequence: CASSYSTGRTGPNAGYTF.

The rearrangement links TRBV5-1 to TRBJ1-4; 8 positions agree with TRBD1. The CDR3 runs 17 residues. Germline assignment: CDR1 SGHRS and CDR2 YFSETQ. J was trimmed by 0 bases and V by 7 bases; bases with no gene match: 11. CDR3 in amino acids: CASRPGQAFATNEKLFF. In nucleotides, the CDR3 is TGCGCCAGCCGTCCGGGACAGGCCTTTGCAACTAATGAAAAACTGTTTTTT. The variable domain in full, completed from reference TRBV5-1 and TRBJ1-4, reads KAGVTQTPRYLIKTRGQQVTLSCSPISGHRSVSWYQQTPGQGLQFLFEYFSETQRNKGNFPGRFSGRQFSNSRSEMNVSTLELGDSALYLCASRPGQAFATNEKLFFGSGTQLSVL.

The chain couples TRBV9 to TRBJ2-3; D is perhaps TRBD2 (5 bases). Between the trimmed V and J ends, which lost 0 bases and 5 bases, there was a span of 16 bases. Germline values: CDR1 SGDLS, CDR2 YYNGEE. This CDR3 region has 16 residues. Here the CDR3 reads CASSVVEGSGKDTQYF. The CDR3 nucleotides are TGTGCCAGCAGCGTAGTGGAAGGGAGTGGTAAAGATACGCAGTATTTT. Full variable domain (remainder filled in from reference TRBV9 and TRBJ2-3): DSGVTQTPKHLITATGQRVTLRCSPRSGDLSVYWYQQSLDQGLQFLIQYYNGEERAKGNILERFSAQQFPDLHSELNLSSLELGDSALYFCASSVVEGSGKDTQYFGPGTRLTVL.

This sequence joins TRBV6-1 and TRBJ2-5; D gene ambiguous. The ends were cut back, 3 bases at V and 5 bases at J, with 10 bases in the middle. Germline assignment: CDR1 MNHNS and CDR2 SASEGT. The CDR3 totals 13 residues. The CDR3 spells CASSETLLETQYF. CDR3 sequence (DNA): TGTGCCAGCAGTGAGACTCTGTTGGAGACCCAGTACTTC.

The DNA for the CDR3 is TGTGCCAGCACCCAAGGGTCTAGCCCCTACGAGCAGTACTTC. Translating it yields CASTQGSSPYEQYF. The gene calls are TRBV9 and TRBJ2-7; TRBD2 is a possible D gene (5 bases). The germline CDR1 and CDR2 sequences are SGDLS and YYNGEE. V lost 6 bases and J 2 bases, leaving 15 bases between the germline ends. CDR3 size: 14 residues.

The chain combines TRBV6-5 with TRBJ2-3; 7 positions agree with TRBD2. The CDR3 extends over 16 amino acids. The germline CDR1 and CDR2 sequences are MNHEY and SVGAGI. The V segment lost 7 bases and the J segment 1 base; nucleotides outside the gene matches: 11. The CDR3 region has the DNA TGTGCCAGCACTTATGAGCGGGGCCTAGGCACAGATACGCAGTATTTT. It translates to CASTYERGLGTDTQYF.

The V call is TRBV15, the J call TRBJ2-1; 15 bases are a match to TRBD2. The V gene end was trimmed by 6 bases and the J gene end by 1 base; junction bases not matched to a gene: 1. The CDR3 is 16 amino acids. The V gene's germline CDR1 is LNHNV and CDR2 YYDKDF (reference sequence). The CDR3 bases are TGTGCCACCAGGGGGACTAGCGGGAGGTCCTACAATGAGCAGTTCTTC. Translating gives CATRGTSGRSYNEQFF.

This chain joins TRBV4-2 and TRBJ2-3, with TRBD2 identical over 13 bases. Germline CDR1 LGHNA, CDR2 YNFKEQ. The CDR3 length is 19 residues. V dropped 2 bases and J dropped 4; count of bases not matched to a gene: 12. CDR3 sequence: CASSQPSRPGLAGADTQYF. In nucleotides, the CDR3 is TGTGCCAGCAGCCAACCCTCTCGACCCGGACTAGCGGGAGCAGATACGCAGTATTTT.

This rearrangement joins TRBV28 to TRBJ2-7; 9 nucleotides agree with TRBD1. Germline CDR1 is MDHEN and CDR2 is SYDVKM. With 6 bases clipped from V and 3 bases from J, the junction kept 6 bases outside the gene matches. The CDR3 length is 14 residues. The CDR3 DNA sequence: TGTGCCAGCAGGACCGGGACAGGGAACTACGAGCAGTACTTC. This encodes CASRTGTGNYEQYF.

This chain connects TRBV28 to TRBJ1-5; tentative D call: TRBD1 (6 bases). CDR3 length: 13 residues. Germline CDR1 and CDR2: MDHEN and SYDVKM. V lost 6 bases and J lost 9, with 15 bases in between. Here the CDR3 reads CASSPRGGRPQHF. CDR3 sequence (DNA): TGTGCCAGCAGCCCCCGGGGGGGGCGGCCCCAGCATTTT.

V is TRBV5-1 and J is TRBJ2-5; TRBD2 matches at 14 bases. The germline V gene encodes CDR1 SGHRS and CDR2 YFSETQ. The J segment lost 5 bases and the V segment lost 0 bases, leaving 9 bases of the junction unmatched. The CDR3 totals 18 residues. The CDR3 sequence is CASSLGLAGGSLSETQYF. The CDR3 bases are TGCGCCAGCAGCTTGGGACTAGCGGGAGGGAGTCTCTCCGAGACCCAGTACTTC.

A single count supports this clone. The chain carries TRBV18 and TRBJ1-3; maybe TRBD1 (6 bases). V was cut by 3 bases and J by 0 bases, with 15 bases left in between. This CDR3 comprises 17 residues. CDR1 KGHSH and CDR2 LQKENI come from the germline V gene. Written as DNA, the CDR3 is TGTGCCAGCTCACCCGGGGGGGGCCTCTTCTCTGGAAACACCATATATTTT. Translation gives CASSPGGGLFSGNTIYF. Together with reference TRBV18 and TRBJ1-3, the CDR3 gives the full variable domain: NAGVMQNPRHLVRRRGQEARLRCSPMKGHSHVYWYRQLPEEGLKFMVYLQKENIIDESGMPKERFSAEFPKEGPSILRIQQVVRGDSAAYFCASSPGGGLFSGNTIYFGEGSWLTVV.

The chain uses TRBV9 and TRBJ2-7, with a tentative D call TRBD2 (6 bases). Trimming shortened V by 4 bases and J by 2 bases, and 19 bases separated the two germline ends. The CDR3 has 16 residues. In germline, CDR1 is SGDLS, CDR2 YYNGEE. The CDR3 region is CASSPSMGGGTYEQYF. CDR3 nucleotides: TGTGCCAGCAGCCCAAGCATGGGGGGAGGAACCTACGAGCAGTACTTC.

The J gene is TRBJ2-3, the V gene TRBV30; D might be TRBD1 (6 bases). The V gene's germline CDR1 is GTSNPN and CDR2 SVGIG (reference sequence). The CDR3 runs 13 residues. V lost 4 bases, J lost 2 bases, and 10 bases lay in between. CDR3 region: CAWTQGTTDTQYF. CDR3 in DNA: TGTGCCTGGACGCAGGGGACCACAGATACGCAGTATTTT. The full variable domain, completed using reference TRBV30 and TRBJ2-3, is SQTIHQWPATLVQPVGSPLSLECTVEGTSNPNLYWYRQAAGRGLQLLFYSVGIGQISSEVPQNLSASRPQDRQFILSSKKLLLSDSGFYLCAWTQGTTDTQYFGPGTRLTVL.

The V and J genes are TRBV2 and TRBJ1-4; D is unresolved. The CDR3 length is 16 residues. Trimming took off 10 bases at V and 5 bases at J, with 23 bases between the two ends. In germline, CDR1 is SNHLY, CDR2 FYNNEI. The chain's CDR3 is CANGRVGGATNEKLFF. The CDR3 DNA reads as TGTGCCAACGGAAGGGTTGGAGGTGCGACGAATGAAAAACTGTTTTTT. Supplemented by reference TRBV2 and TRBJ1-4, the full variable domain reads EPEVTQTPSHQVTQMGQEVILRCVPISNHLYFYWYRQILGQKVEFLVSFYNNEISEKSEIFDDQFSVERPDGSNFTLKIRSTKLEDSAMYFCANGRVGGATNEKLFFGSGTQLSVL.

This sequence joins TRBV29-1 and TRBJ2-1; perhaps TRBD2 as D (6 bases). V dropped 5 bases and J dropped 3 bases, with 14 bases sitting between them. The germline V gene has CDR1 SQVTM and CDR2 ANQGSEA. This CDR3 is 14 amino acids long. The CDR3 nucleotides are TGCAGCGTTCTGCGGTGGGAGGACTACAATGAGCAGTTCTTC. Its translation: CSVLRWEDYNEQFF.

This chain links TRBV3-1 (or the pseudogene TRBV3-2) with TRBJ1-2; 7 bases line up with TRBD1. This CDR3 is built from 14 residues. Germline assignment: CDR1 LGHDT and CDR2 YNNKEL (reference sequence). J gave up 5 bases and V 4 bases, and 7 bases lay outside the gene matches. Here the CDR3 DNA reads TGTGCCAGCAGCCTCTCGGGCAGGGGGTATGGCTACACCTTC. Residues: CASSLSGRGYGYTF.

This sequence joins TRBV7-2 and TRBJ1-6, with TRBD1 matching 8 bases. Germline assignment: CDR1 SGHTA and CDR2 FQGNSA. The V segment lost 5 bases and the J segment 7 bases; nucleotides outside the gene matches: 10. The CDR3 is 16 residues long. For the CDR3, the DNA is TGTGCCAGCAGCGGGGCCCAGGGGGCCCGGAATTCACCCCTCCACTTT. It codes for CASSGAQGARNSPLHF.